The clone carrying this T cell receptor beta chain has only a few counts. Its specificity is not known. Antigen-specific CD4+ T cell clonotypes were called by their expansion after viral peptide-pool culture in ViraFEST. On roughly day 9 of culture, CD4+ T cells were separated out. No vaccinee had earlier SARS-CoV-2 infection, and nucleocapsid antibodies were negative. Assay used: immunoSEQ multiplex PCR; TCRdb lists only in-frame clones, some missing. This sample has roughly 41,000 clones, with more than 60% found just once. This record belongs to a study of vaccination effects on CD4 cells after COVID-19. Study summary: The participants, recipients of two vaccine doses, got either BNT162b2 or mRNA-1273. General study findings and limits: Late post-vaccination, clones induced by infection and those induced by vaccine underwent marked clonal contraction.

The V and J ends lost 1 base and 1 base respectively, with 14 bases between them. This CDR3 has 17 residues. Germline values: CDR1 LGHDT, CDR2 YNNKEL (reference sequence). The receptor was isolated from a human donor who received a COVID-19 vaccine. V is TRBV3-1 (or the pseudogene TRBV3-2) and J is TRBJ1-3; a weak D match, TRBD1 (5 bases). The specimen comprised CD4+ T cells from PBMCs cultured with HCoV-OC43 spike peptides, sampled before COVID-19 vaccination. Subset defined: HCoV-OC43 spike overlapping peptide pool stimulation. The CDR3 sequence: CASSQGSYRISGNTIYF. The DNA of the CDR3 is TGTGCCAGCAGCCAAGGATCGTACAGGATATCTGGAAACACCATATATTTT.